This T cell receptor (beta chain) was profiled in a study of blood T cell repertoires in COVID-19 (TCRdb year 2020). In terms of the full investigation: Samples from collaborators originated in the United States, Italy and Spain and spanned both the acute and convalescent phases of COVID-19. The prospective study material was composed of cDNA or gDNA derived from T cells, B-cell-depleted T cells, or PBMCs. Subjects who had been exposed to COVID-19, were actively infected with it, or had recovered from it provided the deeply sampled blood TCRbeta repertoires that made up the dataset. The repertoires were released in a freely available public database intended as a resource for research on the immune response to SARS-CoV-2. The samples were drawn from the first 160 participants of the ongoing ImmuneRACE study and from over a thousand subjects provided by 6 global collaborators. Nearly every sample came with metadata listing a de-identified subject ID, COVID-19 status, age in years and sex. Where available, HLA class I and class II types were taken from metadata supplied by the sample provider and were not determined by assay-based typing. What the work shows at the level of the full study, not this receptor alone: How much clinical and demographic metadata was included differed by source and by participant, and the metadata was provided uncurated.

Concerning this clone: Its binding antigen is unknown. No much larger clone is present one base from it, and per-base qualities are unavailable.

Relative to germline, V is 2 bases shorter and J is 3 bases shorter, with 13 bases between their ends. CDR1 and CDR2 are read off the germline V gene as KGHSH and LQKENI. The CDR3 goes from the cysteine to the phenylalanine over 16 residues. The retained sequence is limited to the CDR3, 48 bases, with the frame set at the first base. One collaborating source in Seattle enrolled patients while the patients were actively infected and followed the patients over time throughout the course of disease. Whole blood was collected in K2EDTA tubes by collaborating institutions according to the institutions' own protocols. For TCRbeta analysis, collaborators shipped samples in one of three forms: frozen whole blood, isolated PBMCs, or DNA extracted from either of those sample types. The immunoSEQ Assay, a bias-controlled multiplex PCR, was used to amplify TCRbeta CDR3 regions from genomic DNA. Per the authors' processing: The number of nucleated cells in each sample was estimated from the amplification of reference gene primers within the assay. To quantify the absolute abundance of each unique TCRbeta CDR3 rearrangement, sequence reads were collapsed and filtered. Productive Simpson clonality was computed per sample as the square root of Simpson's diversity index over productive rearrangements. In its TCRdb copy, this immuneACCESS table keeps in-frame sequences only and misses some clones. Where compared with another copy, unresolved V genes explain less than half of these, and the others have no known cause. V, J and clone size were drawn from that table, and D and trimming were deduced from the DNA. This sample lists a few hundred thousand clones; around 90% were detected once. The top ten clones comprise around 3% of the sample.

The source of this sequence is a young woman with COVID-19, enrolled during active disease. The sequenced sample consisted of peripheral blood. The sequence is built from TRBV18 and TRBJ2-2, with a weak D call of TRBD2 (6 bases match). The CDR3 here reads CASSPRRVQDTGELFF. The sequenced DNA: TGTGCCAGCTCACCAAGGAGGGTTCAGGACACCGGGGAGCTGTTTTTT.